The 18 T cell receptor beta chains in this list originate from one sample, sequenced in a study of shared clonotypes between healthy human individuals. Clones were sequenced by immunoSEQ multiplex PCR, and TCRdb holds only the in-frame ones, with some missing. The profile covers more than 1,200,000 clones, with just under 99% appearing a single time and approximately 0.38% taken by the ten largest. The sample consisted of naive CD4+ T cells sorted from blood. Sample subset: CD45RA+ positively selected. The receptor set was obtained from a man aged 25-45 years in good health.

The chain carries TRBV14 and TRBJ2-2; D tentatively fits TRBD1 or TRBD2 (5 bases each). The V and J ends lost 1 base and 6 bases respectively, with 21 bases between them. The CDR3 is made up of 18 amino acids. CDR1 and CDR2 (germline): SGHDN, FVKESK. The CDR3 DNA reads as TGTGCCAGCAGCCAAGCGTTCTCAGGGAGTGGTGGCGCCGGGGAGCTGTTTTTT. Translation gives CASSQAFSGSGGAGELFF.

DNA of the CDR3: TGTGCCAGCAGGTACGTCTCCAAGTATGGGGTCGTATCCTACGAGCAGTACTTC. Its translation is CASRYVSKYGVVSYEQYF. The V gene is TRBV11-2, the J gene TRBJ2-7; D gene ambiguous. The CDR3 loop spans 18 amino acids. V gave up 6 bases and J gave up 1 base, with 25 bases separating them. Germline V gene data show CDR1 as SGHAT and CDR2 as FQNNGV.

The rearrangement joins TRBV7-2 to TRBJ2-5; D uncertain. CDR3 length equals 16 residues. Trimming took 5 bases from V and 2 from J, leaving 18 bases between them. Germline loops: CDR1 SGHTA, CDR2 FQGNSA. In DNA, the CDR3 is TGTGCCAGCAGCCCGTTCCAGTCTAGGGTACAAGAGACCCAGTACTTC. It specifies CASSPFQSRVQETQYF.

This chain links TRBV19 with TRBJ1-2, with 7 bases fitting TRBD1. CDR3 size: 17 residues. Trimming cost V 7 bases and J 1 base; bases outside gene matches: 15. Germline values: CDR1 LNHDA, CDR2 SQIVND (reference sequence). CDR3 nucleotide sequence: TGTGCCAGTACCCAGAAGGGGACAGATCATTATAACTATGGCTACACCTTC. Its translation: CASTQKGTDHYNYGYTF.

Comments on this clone: The sample carries other DNA sequences with the same CDR3. The V and J genes are TRBV18 and TRBJ2-7; D perhaps matches TRBD1 (5 bases). V was pared by 6 bases and J by 0 bases, with 12 bases between. Looked up from germline, CDR1 is KGHSH and CDR2 is LQKENI. This CDR3 is 14 amino acids long. CDR3 residues: CASSPGLSSYEQYF. DNA for the CDR3: TGTGCCAGCTCTCCAGGGTTAAGCTCCTACGAGCAGTACTTC.

This chain uses TRBV18 with TRBJ2-7; TRBD2 aligns across 9 bases. J gave up 0 bases and V 5 bases, and 5 bases lay outside the gene matches. The CDR3 sequence is 15 residues long. Germline V gene lookup returns CDR1 KGHSH and CDR2 LQKENI. The DNA of the CDR3 is TGTGCCAGCTCAGCCCTAGCGGGACACTCCTACGAGCAGTACTTC. This codes for CASSALAGHSYEQYF.

The chain is built from TRBV5-1 and TRBJ2-1, with D unclear. With 0 bases removed from V and 0 bases from J, the gap between germline ends came to 13 bases. Germline loops: CDR1 SGHRS, CDR2 YFSETQ. This CDR3 is built from 17 residues. Written as DNA, the CDR3 is TGCGCCAGCAGCTTGGCCAAAAAGCTCGGCTCCTACAATGAGCAGTTCTTC. Translated, it gives CASSLAKKLGSYNEQFF.

This chain joins TRBV7-3 and TRBJ2-1; TRBD2 matches at 9 bases. The V segment lost 4 bases and the J segment 9 bases; nucleotides outside the gene matches: 13. The CDR3 has 16 amino acids. Germline CDR1 reads SGHTA; CDR2 reads FQGTGA. The CDR3, as DNA: TGTGCCAGCAGCTCGAATACGCGCGGGAGGGCCAGTGAGCAGTTCTTC. Amino acids: CASSSNTRGRASEQFF.

The rearrangement joins TRBV7-9 to TRBJ2-2; 12 nucleotides align to TRBD2. Germline-derived CDR1 and CDR2 are SEHNR and FQNEAQ (reference sequence). This CDR3 has 16 amino acids. J lost 7 bases, V lost 6 bases, and 9 bases had no gene match. CDR3 in DNA: TGTGCCAGCAGGTCGACTAGCGGGAGAGGCGTCGGGGAGCTGTTTTTT. Its translation is CASRSTSGRGVGELFF.

This chain links TRBV5-6 with TRBJ2-3; 8 bases fit TRBD2. J gave up 0 bases and V 2 bases, and 8 bases lay outside the gene matches. This CDR3 spans 17 amino acids. Germline lookup yields CDR1 SGHDT and CDR2 YYEEEE. The CDR3 coding sequence is TGTGCCAGCAGCTTCCAACTAGCGGAAACTAGCACAGATACGCAGTATTTT. It is translated as CASSFQLAETSTDTQYF.

The chain couples TRBV7-9 to TRBJ1-4; no reliable D call. The CDR3 has 14 residues. Germline CDR1 SEHNR, CDR2 FQNEAQ (reference sequence). V dropped 8 bases and J dropped 4 bases, with 14 bases sitting between them. The CDR3 DNA sequence: TGTGCCAGCGCCGCAGGAACGGTTAATGAAAAACTGTTTTTT. Residues: CASAAGTVNEKLFF. Supplemented by reference TRBV7-9 and TRBJ1-4, the full variable domain reads DTGVSQNPRHKITKRGQNVTFRCDPISEHNRLYWYRQTLGQGPEFLTYFQNEAQLEKSRLLSDRFSAERPKGSFSTLEIQRTEQGDSAMYLCASAAGTVNEKLFFGSGTQLSVL.

The chain is built from TRBV6-5 and TRBJ1-4; the D gene is possibly TRBD1 (6 bases). Germline V CDR1 and CDR2: MNHEY, SVGAGI. V was cut by 0 bases and J by 8 bases, with 13 bases left in between. This CDR3 comprises 15 residues. CDR3 nucleotide sequence: TGTGCCAGCAGTTACTCTGGCAGGGGAAGGGAAAAACTGTTTTTT. The encoded protein is CASSYSGRGREKLFF.

This chain uses TRBV11-1 with TRBJ2-2, with D possibly TRBD2 on 6 matching bases. Germline values: CDR1 SGHAT, CDR2 FQDESV (reference sequence). V lost 1 base and J lost 6, with 15 bases in between. The CDR3 contains 16 residues. The CDR3 is CASSLVPGVGPGELFF. The CDR3 DNA reads TGTGCCAGCAGCTTAGTACCGGGAGTAGGGCCCGGGGAGCTGTTTTTT.

The chain combines TRBV23-1 with TRBJ2-3; 13 positions match TRBD2. TRBV23-1 is labeled an ORF, and its function is uncertain. V was clipped by 8 bases and J by 1 base; unmatched bases: 6. CDR3 length equals 16 residues. The CDR3 DNA follows: TGCGCCAGCGAACTAGCGGGAGGGCCATGCACAGATACGCAGTATTTT. It yields the protein CASELAGGPCTDTQYF.

The chain joins TRBV15 to TRBJ2-4; D not certain. V was trimmed by 4 bases and J by 1 base, leaving 17 bases between them. CDR3 length equals 17 residues. Germline assignment: CDR1 LNHNV and CDR2 YYDKDF (reference sequence). CDR3 bases: TGTGCCACCAGCAACGGACGGCTCCTTGATGCCAAAAACATTCAGTACTTC. This sequence encodes CATSNGRLLDAKNIQYF.

This chain links TRBV6-1 with TRBJ2-7; tentatively, D is TRBD1 (6 bases). Germline CDR1 is MNHNS and CDR2 is SASEGT. The ends were cut back, 6 bases at V and 3 bases at J, with 15 bases in the middle. The CDR3 has 14 residues. DNA of the CDR3: TGTGCCAGCAGCACTACGGGACATAACTACGAGCAGTACTTC. Its translation: CASSTTGHNYEQYF.

The rearrangement uses TRBV6-5 and TRBJ2-1; 9 nucleotides agree with TRBD1. CDR1 and CDR2 (germline): MNHEY, SVGAGI. This CDR3 region has 14 residues. V dropped 4 bases and J dropped 7; count of bases not matched to a gene: 5. CDR3 region: CASSSDRGKNEQFF. Here the CDR3 DNA reads TGTGCCAGCAGTTCGGACAGGGGTAAAAATGAGCAGTTCTTC.

The J gene is TRBJ2-4, the V gene TRBV29-1; 8 bases agree with TRBD1. The CDR3 has 14 residues. V trimming: 6 bases; J trimming: 0 bases; junction bases outside the gene matches: 4. The germline CDR1 and CDR2 sequences are SQVTM and ANQGSEA. Here the CDR3 DNA reads TGCAGCGTCCAGGGGGCTGTAGCCAAAAACATTCAGTACTTC. Its protein is CSVQGAVAKNIQYF.